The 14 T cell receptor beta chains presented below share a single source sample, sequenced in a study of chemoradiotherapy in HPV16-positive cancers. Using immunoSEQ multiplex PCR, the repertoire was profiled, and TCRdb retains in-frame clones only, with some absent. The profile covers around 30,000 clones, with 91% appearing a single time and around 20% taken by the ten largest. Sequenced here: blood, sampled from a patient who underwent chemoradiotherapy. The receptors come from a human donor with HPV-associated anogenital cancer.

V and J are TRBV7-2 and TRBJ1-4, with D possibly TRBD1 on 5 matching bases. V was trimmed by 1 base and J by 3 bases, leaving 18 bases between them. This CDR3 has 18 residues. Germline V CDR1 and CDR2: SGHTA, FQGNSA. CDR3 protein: CASSLVGAGNNANEKLFF. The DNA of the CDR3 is TGTGCCAGCAGCTTAGTCGGTGCAGGGAATAACGCTAATGAAAAACTGTTTTTT. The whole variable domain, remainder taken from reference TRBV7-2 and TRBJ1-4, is GAGVSQSPSNKVTEKGKDVELRCDPISGHTALYWYRQSLGQGLEFLIYFQGNSAPDKSGLPSDRFSAERTGGSVSTLTIQRTQQEDSAVYLCASSLVGAGNNANEKLFFGSGTQLSVL.

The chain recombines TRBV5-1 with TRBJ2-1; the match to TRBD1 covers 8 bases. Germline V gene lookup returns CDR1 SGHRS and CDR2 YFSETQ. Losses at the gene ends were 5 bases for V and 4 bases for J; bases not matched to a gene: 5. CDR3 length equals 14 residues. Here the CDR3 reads CASRETGDYNEQFF. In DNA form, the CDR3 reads TGCGCCAGCAGAGAGACAGGGGATTACAATGAGCAGTTCTTC.

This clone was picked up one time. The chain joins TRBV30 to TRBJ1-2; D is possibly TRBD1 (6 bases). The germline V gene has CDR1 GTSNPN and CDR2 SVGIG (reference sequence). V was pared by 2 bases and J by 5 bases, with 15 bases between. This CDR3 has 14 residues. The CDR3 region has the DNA TGTGCCTGGAGTCCGGGACAAGGTCCTTATGGCTACACCTTC. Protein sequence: CAWSPGQGPYGYTF.

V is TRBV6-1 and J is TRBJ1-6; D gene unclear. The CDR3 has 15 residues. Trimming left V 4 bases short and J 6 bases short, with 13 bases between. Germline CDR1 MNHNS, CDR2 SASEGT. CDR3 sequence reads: CASSGRRERNSPLHF. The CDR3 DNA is TGTGCCAGCAGTGGACGGAGAGAGCGTAATTCACCCCTCCACTTT.

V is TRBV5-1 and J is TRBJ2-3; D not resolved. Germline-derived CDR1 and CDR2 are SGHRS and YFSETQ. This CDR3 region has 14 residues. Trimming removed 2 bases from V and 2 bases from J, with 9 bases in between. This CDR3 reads CASSFEVNTDTQYF. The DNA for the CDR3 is TGCGCCAGCAGCTTTGAGGTAAACACAGATACGCAGTATTTT.

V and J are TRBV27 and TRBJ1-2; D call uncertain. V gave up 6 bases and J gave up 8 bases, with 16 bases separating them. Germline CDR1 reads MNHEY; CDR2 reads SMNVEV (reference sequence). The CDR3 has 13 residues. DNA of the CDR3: TGTGCCAGCAGATTGGGGTCCGTGGGCGGCTACACCTTC. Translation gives CASRLGSVGGYTF.

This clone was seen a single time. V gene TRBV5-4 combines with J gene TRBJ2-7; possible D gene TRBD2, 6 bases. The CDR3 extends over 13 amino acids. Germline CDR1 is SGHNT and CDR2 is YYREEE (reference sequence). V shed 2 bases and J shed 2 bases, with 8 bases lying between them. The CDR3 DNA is TGTGCCAGCAGCTTTCCTAGCGCCTACGAGCAGTACTTC. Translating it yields CASSFPSAYEQYF.

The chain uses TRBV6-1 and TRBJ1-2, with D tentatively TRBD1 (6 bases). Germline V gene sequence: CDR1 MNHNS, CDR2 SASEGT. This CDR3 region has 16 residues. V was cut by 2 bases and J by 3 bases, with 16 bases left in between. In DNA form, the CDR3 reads TGTGCCAGCAGTGAAAGGGTAGGGGGGGTGGACTATGGCTACACCTTC. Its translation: CASSERVGGVDYGYTF.

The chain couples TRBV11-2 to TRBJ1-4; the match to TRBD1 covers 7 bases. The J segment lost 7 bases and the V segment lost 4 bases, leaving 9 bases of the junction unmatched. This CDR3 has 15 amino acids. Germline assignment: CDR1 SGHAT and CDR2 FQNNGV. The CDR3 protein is CASSSSGGSGEKLFF. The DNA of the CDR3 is TGTGCCAGCAGCTCCTCAGGGGGGAGCGGTGAAAAACTGTTTTTT.

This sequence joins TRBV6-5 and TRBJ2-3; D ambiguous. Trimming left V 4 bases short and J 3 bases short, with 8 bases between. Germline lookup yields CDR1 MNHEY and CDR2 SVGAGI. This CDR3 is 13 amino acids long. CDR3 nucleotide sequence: TGTGCCAGCAGTTTTAAGGGAACAGATACGCAGTATTTT. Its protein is CASSFKGTDTQYF.

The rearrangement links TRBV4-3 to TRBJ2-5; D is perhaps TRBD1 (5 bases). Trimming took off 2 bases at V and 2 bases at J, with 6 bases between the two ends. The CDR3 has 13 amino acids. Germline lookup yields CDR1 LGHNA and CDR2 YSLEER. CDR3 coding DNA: TGCGCCAGCAGCCAACGACAGCAAGAGACCCAGTACTTC. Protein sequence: CASSQRQQETQYF.

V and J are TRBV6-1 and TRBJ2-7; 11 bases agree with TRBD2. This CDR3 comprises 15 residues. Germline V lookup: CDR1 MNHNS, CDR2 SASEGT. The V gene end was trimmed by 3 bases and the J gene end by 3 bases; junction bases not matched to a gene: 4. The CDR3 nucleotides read TGTGCCAGCAGTGATCTACTAGCGGGAGTCTACGAGCAGTACTTC. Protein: CASSDLLAGVYEQYF.

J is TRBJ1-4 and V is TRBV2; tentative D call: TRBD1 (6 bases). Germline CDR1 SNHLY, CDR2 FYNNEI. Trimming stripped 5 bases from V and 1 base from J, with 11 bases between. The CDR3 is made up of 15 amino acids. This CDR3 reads CASSSTGLTNEKLFF. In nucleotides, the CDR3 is TGTGCCAGCAGTTCAACAGGGTTAACTAATGAAAAACTGTTTTTT.

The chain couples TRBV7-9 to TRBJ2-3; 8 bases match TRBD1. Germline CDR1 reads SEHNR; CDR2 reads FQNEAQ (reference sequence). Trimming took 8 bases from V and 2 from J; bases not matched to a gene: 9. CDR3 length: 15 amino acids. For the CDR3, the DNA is TGTGCCAGCTGGCGCTCGACAGGGGACACAGATACGCAGTATTTT. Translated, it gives CASWRSTGDTDTQYF.